Below are 27 T cell receptor beta chains sequenced from a single sample in a study of cytomegalovirus exposure and HLA in healthy donors. The PCR contained 60 Vbeta and 13 Jbeta primers. The method was immunoSEQ multiplex PCR; TCRdb's version includes in-frame clones alone and lacks a portion of them. The sample has about 220,000 clones, roughly 79% seen once; the top ten hold 1.8%. The sample taken for sequencing was PBMCs. The source is a male donor in good health and CMV-seronegative.

The V and J genes are TRBV7-8 and TRBJ1-1; TRBD1 is a possible D gene (5 bases). Germline CDR1 and CDR2: SGHVS and FQNEAQ. The CDR3 has 15 amino acids. The V end lost 1 base, the J end lost 4 bases, and 13 bases lay between the germline ends. The CDR3: CASSLGPGLPTEAFF. The CDR3 DNA reads as TGTGCCAGCAGCTTAGGACCGGGACTTCCCACTGAAGCTTTCTTT. Full variable domain (missing parts from reference TRBV7-8 and TRBJ1-1): GAGVSQSPRYKVAKRGQDVALRCDPISGHVSLFWYQQALGQGPEFLTYFQNEAQLDKSGLPSDRFFAERPEGSVSTLKIQRTQQEDSAVYLCASSLGPGLPTEAFFGQGTRLTVV.

The chain is built from TRBV5-6 and TRBJ2-4; 7 bases fit TRBD2. J gave up 8 bases and V 4 bases, and 6 bases lay outside the gene matches. CDR3 size: 13 residues. Germline CDR1 SGHDT, CDR2 YYEEEE. The chain's CDR3 is CASSREVVDIQYF. Here the CDR3 DNA reads TGTGCCAGCAGCCGGGAGGTCGTCGACATTCAGTACTTC.

The CDR3 loop reads CASSFPPGQGAYGYTF. The CDR3 DNA follows: TGTGCCAGCAGCTTCCCCCCGGGACAGGGGGCCTATGGCTACACCTTC. The V call is TRBV13, the J call TRBJ1-2; 12 bases map to TRBD1. Germline CDR1 PRHDT, CDR2 FYEKMQ (reference sequence). Losses at the gene ends were 3 bases for V and 4 bases for J; bases not matched to a gene: 6. This CDR3 has 16 residues.

The chain is built from TRBV28 and TRBJ2-5; D unclear. The CDR3 consists of 13 residues. V was trimmed by 8 bases and J by 4 bases, leaving 14 bases between them. Germline CDR1 is MDHEN and CDR2 is SYDVKM. The DNA of the CDR3 is TGTGCCAGCGTCGTACCAGGCGTAGAGACCCAGTACTTC. It specifies CASVVPGVETQYF.

The chain couples TRBV10-3 to TRBJ1-1; the D gene is possibly TRBD1 (6 bases). The ends were cut back, 9 bases at V and 2 bases at J, with 13 bases in the middle. CDR3 length: 13 residues. Germline CDR1 reads ENHRY; CDR2 reads SYGVKD. CDR3 sequence (DNA): TGTGCCATAAACAGGGATCCCAACACTGAAGCTTTCTTT. Translated, it gives CAINRDPNTEAFF.

The chain has TRBV5-4 and TRBJ2-5; maybe TRBD2 (5 bases). Germline loops: CDR1 SGHNT, CDR2 YYREEE (reference sequence). The CDR3 sequence is 16 residues long. V was shortened by 3 bases and J by 0 bases, with 15 bases between the two germline ends. The CDR3 reads CASSSGVFSDQETQYF. As DNA, the CDR3 is TGTGCCAGCAGCTCCGGGGTGTTCAGTGACCAAGAGACCCAGTACTTC.

This clone was observed a handful of times. CDR3 sequence (DNA): TGTGCCAGCAGCTTTCTTGGCAGCCAAGAGACCCAGTACTTC. The encoded protein is CASSFLGSQETQYF. V gene TRBV5-6 combines with J gene TRBJ2-5, with D uncertain. The germline V gene encodes CDR1 SGHDT and CDR2 YYEEEE. Trimming took off 2 bases at V and 1 base at J, with 9 bases between the two ends. This CDR3 is built from 14 residues.

The chain combines TRBV5-1 with TRBJ2-5; 7 bases match TRBD2. This CDR3 spans 16 amino acids. Germline V lookup: CDR1 SGHRS, CDR2 YFSETQ. The junction had 9 bases not matched to a gene; V was cut back by 0 bases and J by 4 bases. The CDR3 is CASSLGTGTKIETQYF. The DNA of the CDR3 is TGCGCCAGCAGCTTGGGGACCGGGACTAAGATAGAGACCCAGTACTTC. Variable domain in full (rest from reference TRBV5-1 and TRBJ2-5): KAGVTQTPRYLIKTRGQQVTLSCSPISGHRSVSWYQQTPGQGLQFLFEYFSETQRNKGNFPGRFSGRQFSNSRSEMNVSTLELGDSALYLCASSLGTGTKIETQYFGPGTRLLVL.

The rearrangement links TRBV6-4 to TRBJ1-2; 9 positions agree with TRBD1. V was clipped by 3 bases and J by 4 bases; unmatched bases: 3. The CDR3 is 14 residues long. CDR1 and CDR2 (germline): MRHNA, SNTAGT. CDR3 residues: CASSEETGGYGYTF. The CDR3 DNA is TGTGCCAGCAGTGAAGAGACAGGGGGCTATGGCTACACCTTC.

This clone has a handful of counts. The chain carries TRBV6-5 and TRBJ1-3; TRBD1 matches at 7 bases. The trim removed 0 bases at V and 7 bases at J, leaving 9 bases unmatched. Germline V gene sequence: CDR1 MNHEY, CDR2 SVGAGI. This CDR3 contains 16 residues. CDR3 in amino acids: CASSYSPTGARNTIYF. Written as DNA, the CDR3 is TGTGCCAGCAGTTACTCGCCTACAGGGGCTAGGAACACCATATATTTT.

This clone was seen a single time. This chain uses TRBV7-8 with TRBJ1-2; 8 positions agree with TRBD1. Germline V gives CDR1 SGHVS, CDR2 FQNEAQ. This CDR3 spans 14 amino acids. The J segment lost 4 bases and the V segment lost 4 bases, leaving 5 bases of the junction unmatched. CDR3 nucleotide sequence: TGTGCCAGCAGCTCTCGAGGACAGGGCTATGGCTACACCTTC. Amino acids: CASSSRGQGYGYTF.

The chain links TRBV5-6 to TRBJ2-5; 7 bases fit TRBD2. The CDR3 is made up of 15 amino acids. V shed 0 bases and J 4 bases; nucleotides not matched to a gene: 6. Germline CDR1 and CDR2: SGHDT and YYEEEE. CDR3 sequence: CASSLASGGLETQYF. In nucleotides, the CDR3 is TGTGCCAGCAGCTTGGCCTCGGGGGGTTTAGAGACCCAGTACTTC.

This clone came up a few times. This rearrangement joins TRBV6-5 to TRBJ1-3; D gene uncertain. Germline assignment: CDR1 MNHEY and CDR2 SVGAGI. This CDR3 has 16 residues. Trimming cost V 4 bases and J 4 bases, with 17 bases left between them. The CDR3 coding sequence is TGTGCCAGCAGTTCCGTTCTCACTGATAGAGGAAACACCATATATTTT. Its protein is CASSSVLTDRGNTIYF.

The chain couples TRBV25-1 to TRBJ1-4; D remains unclear. V lost 3 bases, J lost 4 bases, and 9 bases lay in between. CDR1 is MGHDK, CDR2 SYGVNS, per germline. This CDR3 comprises 14 residues. The CDR3 spells CASSESGDNEKLFF. DNA of the CDR3: TGTGCCAGCAGTGAGTCTGGAGATAATGAAAAACTGTTTTTT.

DNA for the CDR3: TGTGCCAGCAGCCGAGAGGGACAGACAGATCAGCCCCAGCATTTT. It specifies CASSREGQTDQPQHF. V is TRBV7-2 and J is TRBJ1-5; 7 bases are shared with TRBD1. With V trimmed by 5 bases and J by 5 bases, 9 bases remained unmatched. CDR1 SGHTA and CDR2 FQGNSA come from the germline V gene. CDR3 size: 15 residues.

This chain links TRBV6-5 with TRBJ2-5; 7 bases line up with TRBD2. Trimming removed 5 bases from V and 5 bases from J; junction bases left unmatched: 5. CDR3 length: 13 residues. Germline-derived CDR1 and CDR2 are MNHEY and SVGAGI. DNA for the CDR3: TGTGCCAGCAGTCGCCTCGGGGGGGAGACCCAGTACTTC. As protein: CASSRLGGETQYF.

A note on this clone: At one end the junction does not follow the germline gene, possibly because of a read error. The chain carries TRBV6-6 and TRBJ2-3; tentatively, D is TRBD1 (5 bases). From germline, CDR1 is MNHNY and CDR2 SVGAGI (reference sequence). The CDR3 has 13 residues. The CDR3 DNA reads as TGTACCAGCACCCAGGGTAGCACAGATACGCAGTATTTT. Its translation: CTSTQGSTDTQYF.

This clone has just one count. This chain connects TRBV5-1 to TRBJ2-5; D perhaps matches TRBD2 (6 bases). Germline assignment: CDR1 SGHRS and CDR2 YFSETQ. The V end was cut by 2 bases, the J end by 2 bases, with 16 bases between. The CDR3 covers 16 residues. In DNA, the CDR3 is TGCGCCAGCAGCTTCGGGGAGGCCCTAATTCAAGAGACCCAGTACTTC. As protein: CASSFGEALIQETQYF.

CDR3 coding DNA: TGTGCCAGCAGCGCCATGGGGCAGGACATTCAGTACTTC. It specifies CASSAMGQDIQYF. The chain has TRBV9 and TRBJ2-4; perhaps TRBD1 as D (5 bases). The ends were cut back, 3 bases at V and 8 bases at J, with 12 bases in the middle. This CDR3 region has 13 residues. From germline, CDR1 is SGDLS and CDR2 YYNGEE.

V and J are TRBV9 and TRBJ1-2; 8 nucleotides agree with TRBD1. Germline assignment: CDR1 SGDLS and CDR2 YYNGEE. The CDR3 runs 14 residues. V lost 4 bases and J lost 5; bases outside the gene matches: 7. The CDR3 sequence is CASSIRGQAYGYTF. The CDR3 DNA follows: TGTGCCAGCAGCATTCGGGGACAGGCATATGGCTACACCTTC.

This chain joins TRBV2 and TRBJ2-6; a possible D gene is TRBD1 (6 bases). The germline V and J ends were trimmed by 8 bases and 0 bases, with 14 bases remaining between them. This CDR3 comprises 16 residues. Germline V gene data show CDR1 as SNHLY and CDR2 as FYNNEI. CDR3 nucleotide sequence: TGTGCCAGCCGCCGGGACATAAGCTCTGGGGCCAACGTCCTGACTTTC. Protein sequence: CASRRDISSGANVLTF.

The rearrangement links TRBV6-5 to TRBJ1-2, with D possibly TRBD1 on 5 matching bases. The CDR3 loop spans 13 amino acids. Trimming pared 8 bases from V and 7 bases from J, leaving 17 bases between. In germline, CDR1 is MNHEY, CDR2 SVGAGI. CDR3 in amino acids: CASGSQGPGGYTF. Here the CDR3 DNA reads TGTGCCAGCGGGTCCCAGGGTCCTGGTGGCTACACCTTC.

The chain has TRBV10-3 and TRBJ1-2, with a weak D call TRBD1 (6 bases). This CDR3 is built from 15 residues. In germline, CDR1 is ENHRY, CDR2 SYGVKD. Trimming stripped 3 bases from V and 6 bases from J, with 17 bases between. CDR3 nucleotide sequence: TGTGCCATCAGTGACCAGGACAGCCTGGGGCATGGCTACACCTTC. This codes for CAISDQDSLGHGYTF.

This rearrangement joins TRBV15 to TRBJ2-7; a possible D gene is TRBD2 (6 bases). V lost 4 bases and J 2 bases, leaving 15 bases between the germline ends. This CDR3 has 15 amino acids. From germline, CDR1 is LNHNV and CDR2 YYDKDF (reference sequence). This CDR3 is CATSNRDSEAYEQYF. CDR3 nucleotides: TGTGCCACCAGCAATCGGGACTCCGAGGCCTACGAGCAGTACTTC.

This chain connects TRBV9 to TRBJ1-2, with D tentatively TRBD1 (6 bases). CDR1 and CDR2 (germline): SGDLS, YYNGEE. This CDR3 has 16 residues. Between the trimmed V and J ends, which lost 3 bases and 4 bases, there was a span of 19 bases. CDR3 amino acids: CASSGGGPGHGYGYTF. The CDR3 bases are TGTGCCAGCAGCGGGGGGGGGCCGGGACACGGCTATGGCTACACCTTC.

CDR3 sequence (DNA): TGTGCCAGCAGTTTATGGGGTGGGAGGGATGGCTACACCTTC. Its protein product is CASSLWGGRDGYTF. This rearrangement joins TRBV28 to TRBJ1-2, with unresolved D. CDR3 size: 14 residues. Trimming stripped 0 bases from V and 6 bases from J, with 11 bases between. Germline V lookup: CDR1 MDHEN, CDR2 SYDVKM.

The rearrangement joins TRBV19 to TRBJ1-4; D might be TRBD1 (5 bases). CDR3 length equals 14 residues. V lost 10 bases, J lost 1 base, and 13 bases lay in between. From germline, CDR1 is LNHDA and CDR2 SQIVND (reference sequence). The CDR3 DNA follows: TGTGCCACCGCGAACAGGAAAACTAATGAAAAACTGTTTTTT. It yields the protein CATANRKTNEKLFF.